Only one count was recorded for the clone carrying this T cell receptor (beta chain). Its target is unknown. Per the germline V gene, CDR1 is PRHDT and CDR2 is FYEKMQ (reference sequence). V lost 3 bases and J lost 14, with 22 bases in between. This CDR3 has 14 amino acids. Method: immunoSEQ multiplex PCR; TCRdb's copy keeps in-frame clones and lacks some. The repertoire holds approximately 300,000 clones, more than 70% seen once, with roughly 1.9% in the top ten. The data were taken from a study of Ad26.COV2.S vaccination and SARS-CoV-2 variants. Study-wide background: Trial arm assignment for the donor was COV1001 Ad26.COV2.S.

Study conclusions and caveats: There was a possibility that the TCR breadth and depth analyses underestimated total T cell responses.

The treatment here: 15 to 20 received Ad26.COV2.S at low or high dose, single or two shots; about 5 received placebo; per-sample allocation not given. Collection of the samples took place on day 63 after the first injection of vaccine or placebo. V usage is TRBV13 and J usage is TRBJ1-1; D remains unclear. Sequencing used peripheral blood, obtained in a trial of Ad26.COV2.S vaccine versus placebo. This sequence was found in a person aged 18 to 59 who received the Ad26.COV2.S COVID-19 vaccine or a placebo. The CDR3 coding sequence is TGTGCCAGCAGCTTTGGCAAAGCCTCCCCGCTACTCTTCTTT. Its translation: CASSFGKASPLLFF.